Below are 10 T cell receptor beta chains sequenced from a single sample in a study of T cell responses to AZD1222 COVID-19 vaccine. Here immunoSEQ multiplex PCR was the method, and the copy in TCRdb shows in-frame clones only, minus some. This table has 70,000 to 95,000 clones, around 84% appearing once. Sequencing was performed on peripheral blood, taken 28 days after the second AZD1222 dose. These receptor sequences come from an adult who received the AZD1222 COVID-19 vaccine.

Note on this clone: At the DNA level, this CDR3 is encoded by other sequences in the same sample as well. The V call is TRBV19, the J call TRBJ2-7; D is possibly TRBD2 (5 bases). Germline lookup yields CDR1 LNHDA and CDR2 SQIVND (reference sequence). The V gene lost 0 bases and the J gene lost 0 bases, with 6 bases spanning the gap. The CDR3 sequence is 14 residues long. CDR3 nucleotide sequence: TGTGCCAGTAGTATAGACCGGGGCTCCTACGAGCAGTACTTC. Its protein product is CASSIDRGSYEQYF.

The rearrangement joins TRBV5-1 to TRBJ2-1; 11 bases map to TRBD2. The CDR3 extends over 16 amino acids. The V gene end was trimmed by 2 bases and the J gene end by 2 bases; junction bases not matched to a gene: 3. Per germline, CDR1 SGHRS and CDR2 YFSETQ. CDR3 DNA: TGCGCCAGCAGCTTTAGACTAGCGGGGCCCTACAATGAGCAGTTCTTC. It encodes CASSFRLAGPYNEQFF. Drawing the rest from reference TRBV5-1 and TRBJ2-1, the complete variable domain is KAGVTQTPRYLIKTRGQQVTLSCSPISGHRSVSWYQQTPGQGLQFLFEYFSETQRNKGNFPGRFSGRQFSNSRSEMNVSTLELGDSALYLCASSFRLAGPYNEQFFGPGTRLTVL.

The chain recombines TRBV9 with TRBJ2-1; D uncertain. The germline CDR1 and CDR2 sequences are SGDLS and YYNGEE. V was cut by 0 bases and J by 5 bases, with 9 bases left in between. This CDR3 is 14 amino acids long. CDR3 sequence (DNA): TGTGCCAGCAGCGTAGTTAGCCTGAACAATGAGCAGTTCTTC. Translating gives CASSVVSLNNEQFF.

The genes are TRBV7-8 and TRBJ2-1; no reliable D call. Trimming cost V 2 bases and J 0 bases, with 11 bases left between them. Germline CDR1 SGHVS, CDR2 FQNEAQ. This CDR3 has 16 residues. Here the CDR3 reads CASSLSQSSSYNEQFF. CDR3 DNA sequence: TGTGCCAGCAGCTTAAGTCAGAGTAGCTCCTACAATGAGCAGTTCTTC.

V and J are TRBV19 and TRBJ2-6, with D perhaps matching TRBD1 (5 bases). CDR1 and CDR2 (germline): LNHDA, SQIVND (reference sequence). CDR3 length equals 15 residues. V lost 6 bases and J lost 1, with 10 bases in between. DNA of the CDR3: TGTGCCAGTAGCATCAGGGCGTCTGGGGCCAACGTCCTGACTTTC. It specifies CASSIRASGANVLTF. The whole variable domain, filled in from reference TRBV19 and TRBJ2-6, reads DGGITQSPKYLFRKEGQNVTLSCEQNLNHDAMYWYRQDPGQGLRLIYYSQIVNDFQKGDIAEGYSVSREKKESFPLTVTSAQKNPTAFYLCASSIRASGANVLTFGAGSRLTVL.

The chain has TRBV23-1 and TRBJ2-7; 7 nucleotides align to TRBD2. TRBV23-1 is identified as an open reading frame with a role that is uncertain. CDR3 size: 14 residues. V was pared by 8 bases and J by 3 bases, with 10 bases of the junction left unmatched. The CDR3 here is CASAREVRDYEQYF. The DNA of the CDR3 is TGCGCCAGCGCCCGGGAGGTCAGGGACTACGAGCAGTACTTC.

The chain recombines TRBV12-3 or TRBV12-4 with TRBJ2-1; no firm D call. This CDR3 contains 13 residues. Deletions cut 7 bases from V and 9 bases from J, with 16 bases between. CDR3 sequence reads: CASKNKRVAEQFF. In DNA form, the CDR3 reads TGTGCCAGCAAAAACAAAAGGGTGGCTGAGCAGTTCTTC.

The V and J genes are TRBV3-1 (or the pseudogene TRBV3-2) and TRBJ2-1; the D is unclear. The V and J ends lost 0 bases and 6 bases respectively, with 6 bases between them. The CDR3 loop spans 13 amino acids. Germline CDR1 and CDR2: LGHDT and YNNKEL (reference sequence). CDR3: CASSQDRPNEQFF. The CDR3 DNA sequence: TGTGCCAGCAGCCAAGATCGGCCCAATGAGCAGTTCTTC.

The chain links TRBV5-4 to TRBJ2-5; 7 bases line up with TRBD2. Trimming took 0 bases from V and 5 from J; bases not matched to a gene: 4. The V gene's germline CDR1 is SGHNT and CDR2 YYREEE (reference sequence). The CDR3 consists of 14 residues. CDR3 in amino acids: CASSLVGREETQYF. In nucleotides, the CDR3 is TGTGCCAGCAGCTTGGTGGGGCGGGAGGAGACCCAGTACTTC.

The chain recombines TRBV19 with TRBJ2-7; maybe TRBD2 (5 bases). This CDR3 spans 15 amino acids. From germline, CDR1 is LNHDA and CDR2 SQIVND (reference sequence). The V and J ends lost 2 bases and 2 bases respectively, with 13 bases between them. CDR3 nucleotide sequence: TGTGCCAGTAGTATATTACGAACGGGAACCTACGAGCAGTACTTC. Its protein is CASSILRTGTYEQYF.